The text below deals with one T cell receptor beta chain. Its ends do not fully match the called genes, so a read error is possible. The CDR3 extends over 15 amino acids. Per germline, CDR1 SGHAT and CDR2 FQDESV (reference sequence). A modified ARM-PCR protocol with three rounds of nested PCR amplified TCRbeta. MiXCR, applied by TCRdb to the multiplex PCR reads, yields one record per CDR3 protein. The sample holds approximately 62,000 distinct CDR3 sequences, about 61% seen once. This entry belongs to a study of tumor and adjacent non-tumor tissue in lung cancer. Across the whole study: The patients, around 10 men and a handful of women, were roughly 30 to 80 with stage I to III disease.

RNA was extracted from bulk tissue without any cell sorting. The normal lung tissue was taken more than 3 cm from the tumor edge. This chain connects TRBV11-1 to TRBJ1-1; 7 nucleotides match TRBD1. This receptor was obtained from a man aged 65-85 years with non-small cell lung cancer. Sequencing input: distant non-tumor lung tissue. Here the CDR3 DNA reads TGTGCCAACAGCGCCCGGCAGGGGGAGAGTACTGAAGCTTTCTTT. Its translation is CANSARQGESTEAFF.